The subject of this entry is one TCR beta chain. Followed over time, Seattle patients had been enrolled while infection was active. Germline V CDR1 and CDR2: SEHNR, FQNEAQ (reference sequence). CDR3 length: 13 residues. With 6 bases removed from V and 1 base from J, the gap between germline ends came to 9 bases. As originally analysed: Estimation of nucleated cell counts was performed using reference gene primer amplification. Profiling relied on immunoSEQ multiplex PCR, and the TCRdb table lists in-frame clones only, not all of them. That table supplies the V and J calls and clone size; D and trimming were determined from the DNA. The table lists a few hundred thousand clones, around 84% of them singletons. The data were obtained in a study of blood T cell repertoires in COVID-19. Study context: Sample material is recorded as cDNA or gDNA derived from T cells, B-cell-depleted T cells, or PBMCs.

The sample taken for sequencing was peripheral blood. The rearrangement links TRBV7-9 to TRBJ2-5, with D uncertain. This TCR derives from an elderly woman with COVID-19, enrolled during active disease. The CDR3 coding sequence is TGTGCCAGCAGAAAAGACACCCAAGAGACCCAGTACTTC. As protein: CASRKDTQETQYF.